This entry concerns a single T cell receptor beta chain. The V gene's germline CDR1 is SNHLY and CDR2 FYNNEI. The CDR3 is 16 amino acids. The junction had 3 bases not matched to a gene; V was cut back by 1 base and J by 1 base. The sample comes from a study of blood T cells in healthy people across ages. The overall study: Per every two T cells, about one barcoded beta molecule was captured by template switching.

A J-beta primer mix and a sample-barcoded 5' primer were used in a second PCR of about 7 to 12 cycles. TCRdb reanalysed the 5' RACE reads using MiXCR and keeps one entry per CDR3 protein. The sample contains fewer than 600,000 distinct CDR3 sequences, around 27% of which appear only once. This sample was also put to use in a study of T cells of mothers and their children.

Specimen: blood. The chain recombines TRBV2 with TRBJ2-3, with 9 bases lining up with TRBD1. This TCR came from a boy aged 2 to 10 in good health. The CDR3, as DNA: TGTGCCAGCAGTGAAGGGACAGGGGTTCGCACAGATACGCAGTATTTT. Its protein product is CASSEGTGVRTDTQYF. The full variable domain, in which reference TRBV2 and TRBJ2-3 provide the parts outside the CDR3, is EPEVTQTPSHQVTQMGQEVILRCVPISNHLYFYWYRQILGQKVEFLVSFYNNEISEKSEIFDDQFSVERPDGSNFTLKIRSTKLEDSAMYFCASSEGTGVRTDTQYFGPGTRLTVL.